The 28 T cell receptor beta chains reported below all come from one sample, sequenced in a study of Ad26.COV2.S vaccination and SARS-CoV-2 variants. Noted treatment: over 15 received Ad26.COV2.S at low or high dose, single or two shots; about 5 received placebo; per-sample allocation not given. Collection of samples fell on day 63 after the first vaccine or placebo injection. TCRdb's table, derived via immunoSEQ multiplex PCR, lists solely in-frame clones and lacks some. Of roughly 510,000 clones listed, roughly 89% are singletons. The sample consisted of peripheral blood, taken in a trial of Ad26.COV2.S vaccine versus placebo. Source of these receptors: a person between 18 and 65 years old who received the Ad26.COV2.S COVID-19 vaccine or a placebo.

This sequence joins TRBV28 and TRBJ2-7; TRBD2 might be the D (5 bases). The V end was cut by 6 bases, the J end by 1 base, with 13 bases between. The CDR3 consists of 14 residues. Germline assignment: CDR1 MDHEN and CDR2 SYDVKM. DNA of the CDR3: TGTGCCAGCAGCTCTCCAGGACTGTCCTACGAGCAGTACTTC. Translation: CASSSPGLSYEQYF.

This sequence joins TRBV28 and TRBJ2-5; D is perhaps TRBD1 (7 bases). The CDR3 runs to 14 residues. The V and J ends lost 4 bases and 6 bases respectively, with 15 bases between them. The germline gives CDR1 MDHEN, CDR2 SYDVKM. The CDR3 spells CASSSAGQLKTQYF. The CDR3 DNA follows: TGTGCCAGCAGTTCCGCGGGACAGTTAAAGACCCAGTACTTC.

V and J are TRBV6-4 and TRBJ1-5; no clear D gene. CDR3 length equals 14 residues. Looked up from germline, CDR1 is MRHNA and CDR2 is SNTAGT. Deletions cut 0 bases from V and 3 bases from J, with 6 bases between. The CDR3, as DNA: TGTGCCAGCAGTGACTCGAGGGACAATCAGCCCCAGCATTTT. Its protein is CASSDSRDNQPQHF.

The chain joins TRBV28 to TRBJ2-3, with D perhaps TRBD2 (5 bases). Germline V gene lookup returns CDR1 MDHEN and CDR2 SYDVKM. The CDR3 runs 15 residues. With 6 bases removed from V and 3 bases from J, the gap between germline ends came to 16 bases. The CDR3 spells CASRLSGPGTDTQYF. CDR3 in DNA: TGTGCCAGCAGACTGAGCGGACCTGGGACAGATACGCAGTATTTT.

CDR3 DNA sequence: TGTGCCAGCGGCGAAGCGGGGGGACGGAACATTCAGTACTTC. Its translation: CASGEAGGRNIQYF. This sequence joins TRBV28 and TRBJ2-4; 9 bases fit TRBD2. CDR1 and CDR2 (germline): MDHEN, SYDVKM. With 8 bases clipped from V and 7 bases from J, the junction kept 9 bases outside the gene matches. The CDR3 runs 14 residues. The full variable domain, its missing parts supplied by reference TRBV28 and TRBJ2-4, is DVKVTQSSRYLVKRTGEKVFLECVQDMDHENMFWYRQDPGLGLRLIYFSYDVKMKEKGDIPEGYSVSREKKERFSLILESASTNQTSMYLCASGEAGGRNIQYFGAGTRLSVL.

The chain is built from TRBV5-5 and TRBJ2-7; the D gene is possibly TRBD2 (6 bases). CDR1 SGHKS and CDR2 YYEKEE come from the germline V gene (reference sequence). This CDR3 is 16 amino acids long. With 4 bases removed from V and 0 bases from J, the gap between germline ends came to 17 bases. This chain's CDR3 is CASSRIQMGLSYEQYF. DNA for the CDR3: TGTGCCAGCAGCCGTATACAGATGGGACTCTCCTACGAGCAGTACTTC. The complete variable domain, with remaining parts taken from reference TRBV5-5 and TRBJ2-7, reads DAGVTQSPTHLIKTRGQQVTLRCSPISGHKSVSWYQQVLGQGPQFIFQYYEKEERGRGNFPDRFSARQFPNYSSELNVNALLLGDSALYLCASSRIQMGLSYEQYFGPGTRLTVT.

V and J are TRBV30 and TRBJ2-7, with D perhaps matching TRBD2 (6 bases). Germline-derived CDR1 and CDR2 are GTSNPN and SVGIG (reference sequence). The CDR3 loop spans 13 amino acids. V dropped 4 bases and J dropped 5 bases, with 15 bases sitting between them. The CDR3 DNA follows: TGTGCCTGGAATCGTCTAGGAGGGGACGAGCAGTACTTC. Encoded protein: CAWNRLGGDEQYF.

The gene calls are TRBV7-9 and TRBJ1-1, with TRBD1 matching over 9 bases. This CDR3 is 15 amino acids long. V gave up 3 bases and J gave up 10 bases; unmatched junction bases: 12. Germline CDR1 reads SEHNR; CDR2 reads FQNEAQ (reference sequence). The CDR3 DNA is TGTGCCAGCAGCTTCCCGGGACAGGGTAACCATGCAGCTTTCTTT. This gives the protein CASSFPGQGNHAAFF.

J is TRBJ2-7 and V is TRBV28; D is tentatively TRBD1 or TRBD2 (5 bases each). The CDR3 length is 12 residues. V lost 4 bases to trimming and J lost 6 bases, with 10 bases between them. Germline V lookup: CDR1 MDHEN, CDR2 SYDVKM. CDR3 sequence (DNA): TGTGCCAGCAGTTCCCAGGGAGCCGAGCAGTACTTC. It specifies CASSSQGAEQYF.

The genes are TRBV5-1 and TRBJ2-3, with 7 nucleotides matching TRBD1. The germline V gene has CDR1 SGHRS and CDR2 YFSETQ. The V gene end was trimmed by 4 bases and the J gene end by 4 bases; junction bases not matched to a gene: 9. The CDR3 is 15 amino acids. The CDR3 is CASSTTGASADTQYF. DNA of the CDR3: TGCGCCAGCAGCACTACAGGGGCTTCCGCAGATACGCAGTATTTT.

This chain links TRBV6-5 with TRBJ2-4; possibly TRBD2 for D (5 bases). Deletions cut 6 bases from V and 4 bases from J, with 16 bases between. Per the germline V gene, CDR1 is MNHEY and CDR2 is SVGAGI. The CDR3 spans 15 residues. CDR3 in amino acids: CASRPRGQEKNIQYF. In DNA form, the CDR3 reads TGTGCCAGCAGACCTCGCGGGCAGGAGAAAAACATTCAGTACTTC.

This clone was seen just once. The chain couples TRBV30 to TRBJ2-1; TRBD2 matches at 12 bases. V dropped 5 bases and J dropped 6; count of bases not matched to a gene: 5. The length of the CDR3 is 14 residues. CDR1 is GTSNPN and CDR2 is SVGIG in the germline V gene (reference sequence). Here the CDR3 DNA reads TGTGCCTGGGAACTAGCGGGAGGTACCAATGAGCAGTTCTTC. This codes for CAWELAGGTNEQFF.

This chain joins TRBV19 and TRBJ2-4, with 8 bases identical to TRBD1. Trimming at V came to 5 bases and at J to 3 bases, leaving 6 bases not matched to a gene. The CDR3 extends over 15 amino acids. Germline-derived CDR1 and CDR2 are LNHDA and SQIVND (reference sequence). DNA of the CDR3: TGTGCCAGTAGTCTGACAGGGGCCCGCAAAAACATTCAGTACTTC. As protein: CASSLTGARKNIQYF.

The CDR3 sequence is CAIGLEETQYF. The DNA of the CDR3 is TGTGCCATTGGGCTCGAAGAGACCCAGTACTTC. V and J are TRBV10-3 and TRBJ2-5, with D hard to call. CDR3 size: 11 residues. Trimming took off 9 bases at V and 3 bases at J, with 8 bases between the two ends. The germline V gene has CDR1 ENHRY and CDR2 SYGVKD.

The rearrangement links TRBV27 to TRBJ1-1; D is unclear. Germline loops: CDR1 MNHEY, CDR2 SMNVEV (reference sequence). The CDR3 contains 16 residues. The V and J ends lost 4 bases and 3 bases respectively, with 18 bases between them. For the CDR3, the DNA is TGTGCCAGCAGTTCCTGGGCGGTATTGAAGGACACTGAAGCTTTCTTT. Its protein product is CASSSWAVLKDTEAFF.

On this clone itself: One end of the junction is discordant with germline, which a read error may explain. The CDR3 DNA reads as TGCGCCAGCAGCCAAGATGAAGGGTCCCGAGGCAGTAGCTACTTC. Protein sequence: CASSQDEGSRGSSYF. V gene TRBV4-3 combines with J gene TRBJ1-2; no clear D. CDR1 is LGHNA and CDR2 is YSLEER in the germline V gene. CDR3 length equals 15 residues.

The rearrangement uses TRBV5-6 and TRBJ1-1; the D gene is possibly TRBD1 (5 bases). Between the trimmed V and J ends, which lost 2 bases and 12 bases, there was a span of 14 bases. The CDR3 loop spans 12 amino acids. The germline V gene encodes CDR1 SGHDT and CDR2 YYEEEE. CDR3 sequence reads: CASSFGAQVTFF. The CDR3 coding sequence is TGTGCCAGCAGCTTTGGGGCGCAGGTTACTTTCTTT.

V usage is TRBV28 and J usage is TRBJ2-3, with a weak D call TRBD2 (6 bases). There are 13 residues in the CDR3. The ends were cut back, 10 bases at V and 5 bases at J, with 16 bases in the middle. In germline, CDR1 is MDHEN, CDR2 SYDVKM. The CDR3: CATQEGRVDTQYF. The CDR3 nucleotides are TGTGCCACCCAGGAGGGCCGGGTAGATACGCAGTATTTT.

The rearrangement joins TRBV5-8 to TRBJ1-4; a weak D match, TRBD1 (6 bases). This CDR3 has 16 residues. Germline CDR1 SGHTS, CDR2 YDEGEE. V dropped 4 bases and J dropped 5 bases, with 18 bases sitting between them. The CDR3 region is CASSRSWGLRNEKLFF. For the CDR3, the DNA is TGTGCCAGCAGCCGTAGCTGGGGGCTGCGGAATGAAAAACTGTTTTTT.

This clone was seen only a few times. Written as DNA, the CDR3 is TGTGCCAGCAGCCCTGTGACCTCGGCAGGGGTATGGCCCCAGCATTTT. Protein sequence: CASSPVTSAGVWPQHF. The chain has TRBV28 and TRBJ1-5; tentatively, D is TRBD1 (6 bases). The CDR3 sequence is 16 residues long. The germline V gene encodes CDR1 MDHEN and CDR2 SYDVKM. Trimming took 6 bases from V and 9 from J, leaving 24 bases between them.

The V and J genes are TRBV29-1 and TRBJ1-1; no clear D. The germline V and J ends were trimmed by 6 bases and 5 bases, with 13 bases remaining between them. CDR1 is SQVTM, CDR2 ANQGSEA, per germline. The CDR3 totals 12 residues. The CDR3 DNA is TGCAGCGTGACTCACGTGGGGACTGAAGCTTTCTTT. This sequence encodes CSVTHVGTEAFF. Based on the CDR3 plus reference TRBV29-1 and TRBJ1-1, the full variable domain is SAVISQKPSRDICQRGTSLTIQCQVDSQVTMMFWYRQQPGQSLTLIATANQGSEATYESGFVIDKFPISRPNLTFSTLTVSNMSPEDSSIYLCSVTHVGTEAFFGQGTRLTVV.

The CDR3 region is CATGDRNQETQYF. The CDR3 region has the DNA TGTGCCACCGGGGACAGAAACCAAGAGACCCAGTACTTC. J is TRBJ2-5 and V is TRBV24-1, with 7 nucleotides matching TRBD1. CDR1 is KGHDR, CDR2 SFDVKD, per germline. The CDR3 spans 13 residues. V lost 9 bases and J lost 0; bases outside the gene matches: 3.

The chain uses TRBV6-5 and TRBJ1-6; the D is unclear. Trimming stripped 6 bases from V and 9 bases from J, with 15 bases between. Per germline, CDR1 MNHEY and CDR2 SVGAGI. This CDR3 is 14 amino acids long. DNA of the CDR3: TGTGCCAGCAGCACAGACGGGTTGACTTCACCCCTCCACTTT. Translated: CASSTDGLTSPLHF.

This chain uses TRBV7-2 with TRBJ2-1, with 8 bases identical to TRBD2. This CDR3 spans 16 amino acids. Per the germline V gene, CDR1 is SGHTA and CDR2 is FQGNSA. Trimming removed 0 bases from V and 7 bases from J; junction bases left unmatched: 8. CDR3 coding DNA: TGTGCCAGCAGCTTAGCCGGGACTAGGGTTGGGAATGAGCAGTTCTTC. Protein: CASSLAGTRVGNEQFF.

This chain uses TRBV27 with TRBJ1-5, with D perhaps matching TRBD1 (5 bases). V lost 7 bases, J lost 1 base, and 11 bases lay in between. The CDR3 sequence is 14 residues long. Germline CDR1 MNHEY, CDR2 SMNVEV (reference sequence). CDR3 sequence: CASKRDGSNQPQHF. In nucleotides, the CDR3 is TGTGCCAGCAAGAGGGACGGAAGCAATCAGCCCCAGCATTTT.

The V gene is TRBV30, the J gene TRBJ2-7; D is unresolved. Germline CDR1 and CDR2: GTSNPN and SVGIG (reference sequence). V was clipped by 0 bases and J by 6 bases, with 15 bases between them. This CDR3 is 14 amino acids long. The CDR3 reads CAWSVRVTSGEQYF. DNA of the CDR3: TGTGCCTGGAGTGTACGAGTCACCTCGGGCGAGCAGTACTTC.

The chain uses TRBV5-1 and TRBJ2-2; D might be TRBD2 (6 bases). Germline assignment: CDR1 SGHRS and CDR2 YFSETQ. This CDR3 has 12 amino acids. The V and J ends lost 3 bases and 9 bases respectively, with 9 bases between them. The CDR3 DNA follows: TGCGCCAGCAGCTGGGGGGACCGGGAGCTGTTTTTT. This sequence encodes CASSWGDRELFF.

This chain links TRBV28 with TRBJ1-1; 7 positions match TRBD1. Germline-derived CDR1 and CDR2 are MDHEN and SYDVKM. V shed 6 bases and J 1 base; nucleotides not matched to a gene: 11. The length of the CDR3 is 16 residues. Here the CDR3 reads CASSNRDRDPNTEAFF. The CDR3 DNA sequence: TGTGCCAGCAGCAACCGGGACAGAGACCCGAACACTGAAGCTTTCTTT.